The rows below give T cell receptor beta chains drawn from one sample of a study of CXCR3-negative and CXCR3-positive naive CD8 T cells. For each CDR3 protein, TCRdb gives one entry from its re-call of the 5' RACE reads, without DNA. The table for this sample gives several thousand distinct CDR3 sequences. Material for sequencing was naive CXCR3+ CD8+ T cells from blood. The receptors were gathered from a human donor in good health. Some clones in this sample may be carry-over from other donors' samples. Each CDR3 is given with its conserved first and last residue. Only some rows state a clone size, as once, few, many or a class for expanded clones.

clone_size: medium-sized; v_call: TRBV5-1; j_call: TRBJ2-3; cdr3_aa: CASSFGTSGSLDTQYF
clone_size: .; v_call: TRBV7-9; j_call: TRBJ2-5; cdr3_aa: CASSLSGGPQETQYF
clone_size: medium-sized; v_call: TRBV29-1; j_call: TRBJ1-1; cdr3_aa: CSVVGEGTEAFF
clone_size: .; v_call: TRBV29-1; j_call: TRBJ1-1; cdr3_aa: CSVESRGNTEAFF
clone_size: .; v_call: TRBV11-2; j_call: TRBJ2-1; cdr3_aa: CASSSGQGGYNEQFF
clone_size: medium-sized; v_call: TRBV5-5; j_call: TRBJ2-3; cdr3_aa: CASSLIGGLPTDTQYF
clone_size: medium-sized; v_call: TRBV2; j_call: TRBJ2-7; cdr3_aa: CASSVQIYEQYF
clone_size: medium-sized; v_call: TRBV13; j_call: TRBJ2-3; cdr3_aa: CASSFRSGEYTDTQYF
clone_size: .; v_call: TRBV13; j_call: TRBJ2-5; cdr3_aa: CASSPRGRTQETQYF
clone_size: medium-sized; v_call: TRBV7-3; j_call: TRBJ1-1; cdr3_aa: CASSLYLSPRAGAEAFF
clone_size: medium-sized; v_call: TRBV20-1; j_call: TRBJ1-5; cdr3_aa: CSARPQGAGGQPQHF
clone_size: .; v_call: TRBV6-5; j_call: TRBJ2-3; cdr3_aa: CASSPSGGRADTQYF